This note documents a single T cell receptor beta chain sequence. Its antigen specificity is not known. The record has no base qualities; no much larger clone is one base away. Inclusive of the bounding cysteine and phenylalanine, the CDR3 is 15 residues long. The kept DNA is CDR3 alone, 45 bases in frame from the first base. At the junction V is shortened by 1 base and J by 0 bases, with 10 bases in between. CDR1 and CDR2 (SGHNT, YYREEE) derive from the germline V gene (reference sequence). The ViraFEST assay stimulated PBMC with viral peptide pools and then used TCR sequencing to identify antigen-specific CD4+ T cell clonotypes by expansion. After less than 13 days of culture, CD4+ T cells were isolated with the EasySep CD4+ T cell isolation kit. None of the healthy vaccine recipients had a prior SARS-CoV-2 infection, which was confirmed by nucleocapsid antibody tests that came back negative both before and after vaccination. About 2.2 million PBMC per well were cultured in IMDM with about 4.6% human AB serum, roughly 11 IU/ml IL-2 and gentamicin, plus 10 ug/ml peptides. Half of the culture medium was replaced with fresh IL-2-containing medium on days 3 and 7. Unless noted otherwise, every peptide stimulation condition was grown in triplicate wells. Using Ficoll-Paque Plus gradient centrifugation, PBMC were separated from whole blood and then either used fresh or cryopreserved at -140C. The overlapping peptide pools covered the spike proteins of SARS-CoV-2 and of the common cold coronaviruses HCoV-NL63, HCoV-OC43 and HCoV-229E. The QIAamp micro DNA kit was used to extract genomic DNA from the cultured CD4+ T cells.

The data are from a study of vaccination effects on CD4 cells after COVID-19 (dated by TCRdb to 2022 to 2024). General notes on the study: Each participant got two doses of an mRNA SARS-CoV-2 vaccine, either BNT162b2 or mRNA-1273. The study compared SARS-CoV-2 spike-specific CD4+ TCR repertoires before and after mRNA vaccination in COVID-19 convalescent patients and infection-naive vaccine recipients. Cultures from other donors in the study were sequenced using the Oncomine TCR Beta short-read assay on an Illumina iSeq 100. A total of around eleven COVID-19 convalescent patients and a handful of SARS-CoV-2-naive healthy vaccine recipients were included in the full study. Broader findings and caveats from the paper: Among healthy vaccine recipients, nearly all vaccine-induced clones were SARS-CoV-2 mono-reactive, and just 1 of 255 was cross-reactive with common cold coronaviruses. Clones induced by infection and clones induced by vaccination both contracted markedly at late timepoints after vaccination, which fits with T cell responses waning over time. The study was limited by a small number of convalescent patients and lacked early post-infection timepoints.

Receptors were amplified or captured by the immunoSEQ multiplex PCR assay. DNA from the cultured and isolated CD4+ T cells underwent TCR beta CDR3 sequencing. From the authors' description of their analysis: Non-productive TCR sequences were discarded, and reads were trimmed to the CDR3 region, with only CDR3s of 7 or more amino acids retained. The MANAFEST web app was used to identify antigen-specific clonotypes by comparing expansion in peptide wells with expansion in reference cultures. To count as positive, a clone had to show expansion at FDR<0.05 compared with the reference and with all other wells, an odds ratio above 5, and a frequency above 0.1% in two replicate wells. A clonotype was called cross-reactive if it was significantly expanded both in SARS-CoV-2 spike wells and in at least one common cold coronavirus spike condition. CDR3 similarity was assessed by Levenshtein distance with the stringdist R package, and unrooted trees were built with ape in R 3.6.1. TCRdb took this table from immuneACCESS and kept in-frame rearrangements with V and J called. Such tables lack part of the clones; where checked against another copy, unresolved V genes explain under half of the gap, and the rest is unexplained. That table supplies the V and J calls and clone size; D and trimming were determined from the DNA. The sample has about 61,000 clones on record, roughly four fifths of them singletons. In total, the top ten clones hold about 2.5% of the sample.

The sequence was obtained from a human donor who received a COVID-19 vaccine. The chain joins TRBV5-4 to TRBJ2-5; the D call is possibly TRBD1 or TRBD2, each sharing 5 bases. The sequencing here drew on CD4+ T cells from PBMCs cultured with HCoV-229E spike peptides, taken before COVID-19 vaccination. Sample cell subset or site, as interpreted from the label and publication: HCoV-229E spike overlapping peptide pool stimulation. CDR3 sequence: CASSLSWGYQETQYF. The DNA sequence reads TGTGCCAGCAGCTTGTCCTGGGGGTACCAAGAGACCCAGTACTTC.